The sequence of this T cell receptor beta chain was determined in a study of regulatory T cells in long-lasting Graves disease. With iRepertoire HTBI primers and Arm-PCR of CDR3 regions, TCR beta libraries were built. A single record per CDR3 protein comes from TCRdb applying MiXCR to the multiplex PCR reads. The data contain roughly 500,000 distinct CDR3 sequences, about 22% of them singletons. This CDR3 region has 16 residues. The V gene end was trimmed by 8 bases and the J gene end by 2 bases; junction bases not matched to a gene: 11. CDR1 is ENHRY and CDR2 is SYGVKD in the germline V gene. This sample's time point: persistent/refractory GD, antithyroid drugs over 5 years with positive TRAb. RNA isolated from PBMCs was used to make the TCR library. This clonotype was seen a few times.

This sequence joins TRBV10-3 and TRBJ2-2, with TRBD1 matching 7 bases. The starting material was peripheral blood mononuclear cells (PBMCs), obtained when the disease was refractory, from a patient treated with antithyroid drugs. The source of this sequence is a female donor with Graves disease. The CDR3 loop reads CAISQPTGSNTGELFF. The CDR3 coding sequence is TGTGCCATCTCCCAACCGACAGGGTCAAACACCGGGGAGCTGTTTTTT.